The 24 T cell receptor beta chains below all came from one sample that was sequenced in a study of T-cell memory formation after mild COVID-19. Using its own MiXCR run on the 5' RACE reads, TCRdb lists one record per CDR3 protein. The sample holds some 110,000 distinct CDR3 sequences, about 15% seen once. Sequenced: PBMCs or a T cell subset sorted from them (not recorded which). These receptors originate from an adult woman who had mild COVID-19 (a few samples of this study predate the infection). Cell type and time point are not known.

CDR3 coding DNA: TGTGCCAGCAGCCTTCACAGGGACGAGCAGTACTTC. It codes for CASSLHRDEQYF. V usage is TRBV5-4 and J usage is TRBJ2-7, with TRBD1 as a possible D gene (6 bases). Trimming left V 4 bases short and J 5 bases short, with 10 bases between. Germline-derived CDR1 and CDR2 are SGHNT and YYREEE (reference sequence). The CDR3 consists of 12 residues.

This clonotype was counted a few times. V is TRBV12-3 or TRBV12-4 and J is TRBJ2-7; tentative D call: TRBD1 (5 bases). The V and J ends lost 6 bases and 1 base respectively, with 10 bases between them. This CDR3 is 13 amino acids long. CDR3 DNA: TGTGCCAGCAGACCCCGACAGTCCTACGAGCAGTACTTC. Amino acids: CASRPRQSYEQYF.

CDR3 nucleotides: TGCGCCAGCAGCTTGCAGGGGCCCACCTACGAGCAGTACTTC. Translating it yields CASSLQGPTYEQYF. V is TRBV5-1 and J is TRBJ2-7, with D tentatively TRBD1 (6 bases). Between the trimmed V and J ends, which lost 1 base and 2 bases, there was a span of 10 bases. Germline V CDR1 and CDR2: SGHRS, YFSETQ. The CDR3 extends over 14 amino acids.

This clonotype was seen repeatedly, ten times or more. This chain joins TRBV18 and TRBJ2-7; 8 nucleotides match TRBD1. Germline V gives CDR1 KGHSH, CDR2 LQKENI. This CDR3 comprises 16 residues. J lost 2 bases, V lost 3 bases, and 9 bases had no gene match. The CDR3 spells CASSPGSQTGAYEQYF. In nucleotides, the CDR3 is TGTGCCAGCTCACCGGGTTCTCAGACAGGGGCCTACGAGCAGTACTTC.

This clonotype was picked up a small number of times. The chain uses TRBV5-1 and TRBJ2-7; D gene ambiguous. The V gene lost 0 bases and the J gene lost 4 bases, with 11 bases spanning the gap. CDR1 and CDR2 (germline): SGHRS, YFSETQ. The CDR3 extends over 14 amino acids. As DNA, the CDR3 is TGCGCCAGCAGCTTGGCCGGTTGGGGTTACGAGCAGTACTTC. Translating it yields CASSLAGWGYEQYF.

This clonotype showed up just a few times. V usage is TRBV7-2 and J usage is TRBJ2-3; D gene ambiguous. Germline CDR1 SGHTA, CDR2 FQGNSA. The CDR3 is made up of 13 amino acids. Trimming pared 4 bases from V and 2 bases from J, leaving 7 bases between. The CDR3 DNA follows: TGTGCCAGCAGCTATGACAACACAGATACGCAGTATTTT. Encoded protein: CASSYDNTDTQYF.

This clonotype has a handful of counts. The CDR3 carries no conserved terminal phenylalanine or tryptophan, so it likely arises from a read error. The limits of the CDR3 on the DNA are not certain, so only TCRdb's listed CDR3 is given. V usage is TRBV4-3 and J usage is TRBJ1-1; the DNA was not compared with TRBD1, the D call given in the table. Germline loops: CDR1 LGHNA, CDR2 YSLEER. The length of the CDR3 is 14 amino acids, counting both ends. The CDR3 sequence is CASSQDLYGQIPAI.

This clonotype was seen more than once but under ten times. The chain couples TRBV20-1 to TRBJ2-5, with 8 positions matching TRBD2. The CDR3 is 14 amino acids. V lost 3 bases to trimming and J lost 1 base; unmatched junction nucleotides: 4. CDR1 is DFQATT, CDR2 SNEGSKA, per germline (reference sequence). CDR3 in DNA: TGCAGTGCTAGGGCTACTAGCGGCCAAGAGACCCAGTACTTC. As protein: CSARATSGQETQYF.

This clonotype was recorded a few times. The chain is built from TRBV9 and TRBJ2-1, with 8 nucleotides matching TRBD2. J lost 1 base, V lost 2 bases, and 11 bases had no gene match. Germline CDR1 and CDR2: SGDLS and YYNGEE. This CDR3 has 18 residues. CDR3 region: CASSVRGAGVPSYNEQFF. As DNA, the CDR3 is TGTGCCAGCAGCGTGCGGGGGGCGGGAGTCCCTTCCTACAATGAGCAGTTCTTC.

This clonotype occurred a few times. The chain carries TRBV7-9 and TRBJ2-7, with 7 nucleotides matching TRBD1. Germline assignment: CDR1 SEHNR and CDR2 FQNEAQ (reference sequence). After removal of 0 bases from V and 4 bases from J, the junction contained 9 bases not matched to a gene. There are 16 residues in the CDR3. CDR3 DNA sequence: TGTGCCAGCAGCTTAGCCCCCGGGACAGAAGAATACGAGCAGTACTTC. It translates to CASSLAPGTEEYEQYF.

This clonotype was seen a handful of times. The DNA of the CDR3 is TGTGCCAGCAGCTTAGGGTTCACAGCCGAGACCCAGTACTTC. Translated, it gives CASSLGFTAETQYF. The V and J genes are TRBV7-6 and TRBJ2-5, with D hard to call. With 1 base removed from V and 5 bases from J, the gap between germline ends came to 11 bases. CDR1 and CDR2 from the germline V gene are SGHVS and FNYEAQ. The CDR3 is 14 amino acids.

This rearrangement joins TRBV7-6 to TRBJ1-1, with a weak D call TRBD1 (5 bases). The CDR3 is 11 amino acids. CDR1 is SGHVS and CDR2 is FNYEAQ in the germline V gene. Deletions cut 5 bases from V and 11 bases from J, with 12 bases between. In nucleotides, the CDR3 is TGTGCCAGCAGCCCGGACAAAATTGCTTTCTTT. It specifies CASSPDKIAFF.

The rearrangement links TRBV24-1 to TRBJ1-1; no definite D call. The CDR3 runs to 15 residues. CDR1 and CDR2 (germline): KGHDR, SFDVKD. Deletions cut 4 bases from V and 5 bases from J, with 16 bases between. The CDR3 coding sequence is TGTGCCACCAGTGACCACACGGGGTCCATGACTGAAGCTTTCTTT. Its translation: CATSDHTGSMTEAFF.

This rearrangement joins TRBV25-1 to TRBJ1-2, with 8 bases matching TRBD1. Germline CDR1 MGHDK, CDR2 SYGVNS. The CDR3 spans 16 residues. V lost 3 bases and J lost 3; bases outside the gene matches: 9. This CDR3 is CASSDVRQGLDYGYTF. The CDR3 DNA sequence: TGTGCCAGCAGTGACGTGAGACAGGGGTTAGACTATGGCTACACCTTC.

There are a few counts of this clonotype. The rearrangement uses TRBV7-6 and TRBJ2-7; 7 bases align to TRBD2. Per germline, CDR1 SGHVS and CDR2 FNYEAQ. V lost 1 base and J lost 7; bases outside the gene matches: 1. The CDR3 contains 12 residues. The DNA for the CDR3 is TGTGCCAGCAGCTTAGGGGAGGGTGAGCAGTACTTC. As protein: CASSLGEGEQYF.

The genes are TRBV24-1 and TRBJ2-1, with 7 bases lining up with TRBD1. The CDR3 runs 16 residues. V lost 6 bases to trimming and J lost 4 bases; unmatched junction nucleotides: 11. The germline gives CDR1 KGHDR, CDR2 SFDVKD. CDR3: CATSSSRDSPYNEQFF. CDR3 sequence (DNA): TGTGCCACCAGTAGTAGCCGGGACAGTCCTTACAATGAGCAGTTCTTC.

The V call is TRBV20-1, the J call TRBJ2-7; 9 bases align to TRBD1. Losses at the gene ends were 6 bases for V and 2 bases for J; bases not matched to a gene: 5. Germline V lookup: CDR1 DFQATT, CDR2 SNEGSKA (reference sequence). CDR3 size: 13 residues. CDR3 in DNA: TGCAGTGCCACCGGGACAGGGACCTACGAGCAGTACTTC. As protein: CSATGTGTYEQYF.

The J gene is TRBJ2-7, the V gene TRBV12-3 or TRBV12-4; TRBD2 is a possible D gene (6 bases). Trimming removed 6 bases at V and 3 bases at J, with 18 bases between. The length of the CDR3 is 15 residues. As DNA, the CDR3 is TGTGCCAGCAGCGTTGGTGCGGGGCATCACTACGAGCAGTACTTC. As protein: CASSVGAGHHYEQYF.

The chain recombines TRBV7-9 with TRBJ2-5; D not resolved. Germline V gives CDR1 SEHNR, CDR2 FQNEAQ (reference sequence). The ends were cut back, 5 bases at V and 1 base at J, with 11 bases in the middle. The CDR3 length is 14 residues. CDR3 in amino acids: CASSPQRLQETQYF. CDR3 nucleotide sequence: TGTGCCAGCAGCCCCCAGAGGCTCCAAGAGACCCAGTACTTC.

This chain uses TRBV9 with TRBJ1-2; 11 nucleotides line up with TRBD1. CDR1 is SGDLS, CDR2 YYNGEE, per germline. The length of the CDR3 is 16 residues. J was trimmed by 1 base and V by 4 bases; bases with no gene match: 6. CDR3 sequence: CASSPPGQGVNYGYTF. In DNA, the CDR3 is TGTGCCAGCAGCCCCCCGGGACAGGGGGTTAACTATGGCTACACCTTC. The whole variable domain, remainder taken from reference TRBV9 and TRBJ1-2, is DSGVTQTPKHLITATGQRVTLRCSPRSGDLSVYWYQQSLDQGLQFLIQYYNGEERAKGNILERFSAQQFPDLHSELNLSSLELGDSALYFCASSPPGQGVNYGYTFGSGTRLTVV.

This clonotype was seen a few times. The chain's CDR3 is CASSPRGLAGLETQYF. Here the CDR3 DNA reads TGTGCCAGCAGCCCTCGAGGACTAGCGGGACTAGAGACCCAGTACTTC. The chain links TRBV9 to TRBJ2-5, with 12 bases identical to TRBD2. The CDR3 consists of 16 residues. Looked up from germline, CDR1 is SGDLS and CDR2 is YYNGEE. J was trimmed by 4 bases and V by 4 bases; bases with no gene match: 8.

This clonotype was seen only once. This rearrangement joins TRBV30 to TRBJ2-3; D is possibly TRBD2 (5 bases). The V gene lost 1 base and the J gene lost 4 bases, with 12 bases spanning the gap. Germline V lookup: CDR1 GTSNPN, CDR2 SVGIG (reference sequence). The CDR3 runs to 14 residues. In nucleotides, the CDR3 is TGTGCCTGGAGTGCCGAGGGTCTTGCAGATACGCAGTATTTT. Its translation is CAWSAEGLADTQYF.

This clonotype was picked up a small number of times. The V and J genes are TRBV6-5 and TRBJ1-1; D may be TRBD1 (5 bases). V lost 0 bases, J lost 4 bases, and 12 bases lay in between. CDR3 size: 15 residues. Looked up from germline, CDR1 is MNHEY and CDR2 is SVGAGI. The CDR3 region has the DNA TGTGCCAGCAGTTACTCGGAAGGGGCGAGCACTGAAGCTTTCTTT. Its protein product is CASSYSEGASTEAFF.

The rearrangement uses TRBV7-8 and TRBJ2-6; no clear D gene. The germline V and J ends were trimmed by 5 bases and 15 bases, with 11 bases remaining between them. The V gene's germline CDR1 is SGHVS and CDR2 FQNEAQ. The CDR3 runs to 11 residues. CDR3 DNA: TGTGCCAGCAGCGACCTCCCCCCCCTGACTTTC. As protein: CASSDLPPLTF.